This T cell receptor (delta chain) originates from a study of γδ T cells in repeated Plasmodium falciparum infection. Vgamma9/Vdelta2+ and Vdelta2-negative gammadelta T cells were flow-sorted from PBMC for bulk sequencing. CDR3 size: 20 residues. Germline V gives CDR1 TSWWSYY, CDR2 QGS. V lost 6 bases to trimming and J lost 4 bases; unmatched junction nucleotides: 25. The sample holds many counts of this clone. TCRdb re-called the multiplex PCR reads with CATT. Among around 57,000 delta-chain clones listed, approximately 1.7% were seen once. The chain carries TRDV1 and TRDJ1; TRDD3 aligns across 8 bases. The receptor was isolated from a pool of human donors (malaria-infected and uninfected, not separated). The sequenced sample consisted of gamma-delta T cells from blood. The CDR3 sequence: CALGAGPTGGHWGVYDKLIF. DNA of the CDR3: TGTGCTCTTGGAGCAGGTCCCACCGGGGGCCACTGGGGGGTTTACGATAAACTCATCTTT.